These 20 T cell receptor beta chains came from one sample sequenced in a study of human CD8 memory T cell subsets. Sequencing libraries of TCR beta were made by UMI-labeled 5' RACE. TCRdb re-called the 5' RACE reads and catalogs CDR3 proteins one per entry, DNA excluded. The sample includes 6,500 to 8,000 distinct CDR3 sequences. The sequenced sample was CD8+ T cells from PBMCs. The receptors here all came from a human donor in good health.

The chain has TRBV5-5 and TRBJ2-1. CDR1 SGHKS and CDR2 YYEKEE come from the germline V gene (reference sequence). The CDR3 spans 16 residues. The CDR3 reads CASSLGSNSLSSKQFF.

The CDR3 region is CASSPGTSGRADTQYF. The rearrangement joins TRBV3-1 to TRBJ2-3; TCRdb calls TRBD2, which cannot be checked without DNA. The CDR3 loop spans 16 amino acids. CDR1 is LGHDT, CDR2 YNNKEL, per germline (reference sequence).

The rearrangement links TRBV11-2 to TRBJ2-7; the D call of TRBD2 rests on TCRdb alone, since no DNA is present to check it. The CDR3 covers 14 residues. Germline lookup yields CDR1 SGHAT and CDR2 FQNNGV. Here the CDR3 reads CASSLTGVVHEQYF.

This clonotype is labeled medium-sized based on frequency. The chain links TRBV12-3 or TRBV12-4 to TRBJ2-1; TCRdb indicates TRBD1, and absent DNA this call remains unverified. The CDR3 sequence is 16 residues long. CDR3: CASSLVDSLSYNEQFF.

V usage is TRBV15 and J usage is TRBJ1-5. CDR1 and CDR2 from the germline V gene are LNHNV and YYDKDF (reference sequence). The CDR3 length is 15 residues. The CDR3 reads CATSEQGGYDRPQHF.

The gene calls are TRBV2 and TRBJ2-1; TCRdb outputs TRBD2, but without DNA this stays unchecked. Germline V gene lookup returns CDR1 SNHLY and CDR2 FYNNEI. The CDR3 length is 13 residues. This chain's CDR3 is CASGDGGYNEQFF.

V is TRBV29-1 and J is TRBJ2-3. Germline values: CDR1 SQVTM, CDR2 ANQGSEA. The length of the CDR3 is 13 residues. CDR3: CSVEDAATDTQYF.

This sequence joins TRBV19 and TRBJ2-7; TCRdb's assignment of TRBD1 cannot be checked, as there is no DNA. The CDR3 is 14 residues long. Germline CDR1 LNHDA, CDR2 SQIVND (reference sequence). CDR3 protein: CASKTGAASYEQYF. The full variable domain, with the rest looked up from reference TRBV19 and TRBJ2-7, is DGGITQSPKYLFRKEGQNVTLSCEQNLNHDAMYWYRQDPGQGLRLIYYSQIVNDFQKGDIAEGYSVSREKKESFPLTVTSAQKNPTAFYLCASKTGAASYEQYFGPGTRLTVT.

J is TRBJ2-7 and V is TRBV7-9; TCRdb's D call, TRBD1, is unchecked because there is no DNA. The CDR3 is 14 amino acids. Germline V gene data show CDR1 as SEHNR and CDR2 as FQNEAQ (reference sequence). CDR3 region: CASSSGPRLDEQYF.

The gene calls are TRBV2 and TRBJ2-1. Germline assignment: CDR1 SNHLY and CDR2 FYNNEI. The CDR3 loop spans 12 amino acids. The CDR3 here is CASSDGSNEQFF.

The V and J genes are TRBV6-5 and TRBJ2-2; TCRdb indicates TRBD2, and absent DNA this call remains unverified. CDR1 is MNHEY, CDR2 SVGAGI, per germline. The CDR3 totals 13 residues. The CDR3 region is CASSWTSPGELFF.

The V call is TRBV11-1, the J call TRBJ2-1. The CDR3 has 14 residues. Germline V gene sequence: CDR1 SGHAT, CDR2 FQDESV (reference sequence). CDR3 protein: CASSLESYANEQFF.

This chain links TRBV9 with TRBJ2-3; lacking DNA, the TRBD2 call made by TCRdb goes unchecked. Germline assignment: CDR1 SGDLS and CDR2 YYNGEE. The CDR3 is 15 amino acids. The CDR3 protein is CASSVSREFWDTQYF.

The V gene is TRBV7-2, the J gene TRBJ2-1; absent DNA, TCRdb's TRBD2 call cannot be checked. CDR1 is SGHTA, CDR2 FQGNSA, per germline. There are 13 residues in the CDR3. CDR3 region: CASTPLVMDEQFF.

The gene calls are TRBV20-1 and TRBJ2-7; TCRdb calls TRBD1, which cannot be checked without DNA. The CDR3 consists of 13 residues. Germline CDR1 reads DFQATT; CDR2 reads SNEGSKA (reference sequence). CDR3 loop: CSASDRDSYEQYF.

This clonotype is medium-sized by frequency. The chain recombines TRBV15 with TRBJ2-1; no DNA is available, so the TRBD2 call from TCRdb remains unchecked. CDR1 is LNHNV, CDR2 YYDKDF, per germline (reference sequence). The CDR3 covers 15 residues. The CDR3: CATSLTLAAYNEQFF. Full variable domain (missing parts from reference TRBV15 and TRBJ2-1): DAMVIQNPRYQVTQFGKPVTLSCSQTLNHNVMYWYQQKSSQAPKLLFHYYDKDFNNEADTPDNFQSRRPNTSFCFLDIRSPGLGDTAMYLCATSLTLAAYNEQFFGPGTRLTVL.

This chain uses TRBV28 with TRBJ1-5. CDR1 and CDR2 from the germline V gene are MDHEN and SYDVKM. CDR3 length: 17 amino acids. CDR3 protein: CASPPLGQVLSNQPQHF.

This chain links TRBV7-9 with TRBJ2-7; TCRdb's D call, TRBD1, is unchecked because there is no DNA. In germline, CDR1 is SEHNR, CDR2 FQNEAQ (reference sequence). The CDR3 is 15 residues long. CDR3 sequence reads: CASSLWTGMSYEQYF. The full variable domain, in which reference TRBV7-9 and TRBJ2-7 provide the parts outside the CDR3, is DTGVSQNPRHKITKRGQNVTFRCDPISEHNRLYWYRQTLGQGPEFLTYFQNEAQLEKSRLLSDRFSAERPKGSFSTLEIQRTEQGDSAMYLCASSLWTGMSYEQYFGPGTRLTVT.

The V gene is TRBV20-1, the J gene TRBJ1-5; absent DNA, TCRdb's TRBD1 call cannot be checked. Germline CDR1 DFQATT, CDR2 SNEGSKA (reference sequence). CDR3 length: 17 residues. CDR3 amino acids: CSASTKDIMISNQPQHF.

The rearrangement links TRBV29-1 to TRBJ2-7; without DNA, the TCRdb call of TRBD1 cannot be checked. Per the germline V gene, CDR1 is SQVTM and CDR2 is ANQGSEA. This CDR3 has 17 residues. The CDR3 loop reads CSVLTRGTGGLHYEQYF.